One T cell receptor beta chain is described in this entry. Libraries were prepared by immunoSEQ multiplex PCR; TCRdb keeps only in-frame clonotypes and omits some of them. The sample holds roughly 230,000 clones, roughly nine tenths seen once. The data derive from a study of blood T cell repertoires in COVID-19. Per the germline V gene, CDR1 is MNHEY and CDR2 is SMNVEV (reference sequence). The CDR3 is made up of 19 amino acids. V gave up 3 bases and J gave up 2 bases; unmatched junction bases: 14. The source material was peripheral blood. The sequence derives from a woman in her thirties or forties who had recovered from COVID-19. V and J are TRBV27 and TRBJ1-5; 9 bases align to TRBD1. The CDR3 is CASSFDPGQGIFGNQPQHF. CDR3 DNA: TGTGCCAGCAGTTTCGATCCGGGACAGGGTATTTTTGGCAATCAGCCCCAGCATTTT.